The entry below describes one TCR beta chain. Its antigen is as yet unknown. Ipilimumab CTLA-4 blockade and focal radiation were given to patients with chemo-refractory metastatic non-small-cell lung cancer. The sample belongs to a study of radiotherapy plus CTLA-4 blockade in lung cancer. Trimming left V 4 bases short and J 1 base short, with 16 bases between. This CDR3 is built from 16 residues. In germline, CDR1 is MNHNS, CDR2 SASEGT. TCRdb keeps only in-frame clones here, not all; method: immunoSEQ multiplex PCR. The sample consists of 75,000 to 100,000 clones, about 81% of them appearing once. Study-wide findings and caveats: An expansion of tumor-derived TCR clones occurred in blood after radiotherapy plus ipilimumab.

The receptor's source is a human donor with non-small cell lung cancer who had a partial response to radiotherapy plus ipilimumab. Material: peripheral blood, obtained from a patient treated with radiotherapy plus ipilimumab. The chain recombines TRBV6-1 with TRBJ1-2; D may be TRBD1 (6 bases). The CDR3 coding sequence is TGTGCCAGCAGTGGGGGGGGGCGGAGGGATAACTATGGCTACACCTTC. It codes for CASSGGGRRDNYGYTF.